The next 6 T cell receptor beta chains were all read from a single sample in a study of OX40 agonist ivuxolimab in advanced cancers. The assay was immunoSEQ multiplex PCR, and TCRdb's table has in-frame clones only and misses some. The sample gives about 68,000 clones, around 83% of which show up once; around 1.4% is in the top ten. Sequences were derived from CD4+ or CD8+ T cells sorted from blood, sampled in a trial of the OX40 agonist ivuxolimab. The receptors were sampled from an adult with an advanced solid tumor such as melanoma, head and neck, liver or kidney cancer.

This CDR3 reads CASSRDRSSGNTIYF. Written as DNA, the CDR3 is TGTGCCAGCAGCCGAGACCGATCCTCTGGAAACACCATATATTTT. The chain employs TRBV6-6 and TRBJ1-3; no firm D call. Germline V gene sequence: CDR1 MNHNY, CDR2 SVGAGI (reference sequence). The CDR3 has 15 residues. The V and J ends lost 6 bases and 0 bases respectively, with 12 bases between them.

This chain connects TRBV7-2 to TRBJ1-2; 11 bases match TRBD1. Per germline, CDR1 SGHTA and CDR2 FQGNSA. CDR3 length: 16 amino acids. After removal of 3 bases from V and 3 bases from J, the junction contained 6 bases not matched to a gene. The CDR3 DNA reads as TGTGCCAGCAGCTTCTCTGGACAGGGGGCAGACTATGGCTACACCTTC. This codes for CASSFSGQGADYGYTF.

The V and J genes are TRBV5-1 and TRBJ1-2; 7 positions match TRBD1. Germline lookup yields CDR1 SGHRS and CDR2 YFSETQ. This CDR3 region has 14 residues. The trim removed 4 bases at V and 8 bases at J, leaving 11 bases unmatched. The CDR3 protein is CASSAEGARGGYTF. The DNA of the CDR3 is TGCGCCAGCAGCGCCGAGGGGGCCCGAGGCGGCTACACCTTC.

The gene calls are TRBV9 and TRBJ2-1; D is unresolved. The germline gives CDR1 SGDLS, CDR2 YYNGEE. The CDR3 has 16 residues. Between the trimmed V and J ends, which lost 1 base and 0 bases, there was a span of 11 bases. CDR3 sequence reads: CASSVSPRSSYNEQFF. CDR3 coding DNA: TGTGCCAGCAGCGTATCACCCCGAAGCTCCTACAATGAGCAGTTCTTC.

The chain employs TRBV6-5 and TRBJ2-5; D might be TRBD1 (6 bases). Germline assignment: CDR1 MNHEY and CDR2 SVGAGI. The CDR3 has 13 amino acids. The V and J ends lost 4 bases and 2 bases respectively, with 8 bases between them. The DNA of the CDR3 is TGTGCCAGCAGTTGGGGGCGTCAAGAGACCCAGTACTTC. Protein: CASSWGRQETQYF.

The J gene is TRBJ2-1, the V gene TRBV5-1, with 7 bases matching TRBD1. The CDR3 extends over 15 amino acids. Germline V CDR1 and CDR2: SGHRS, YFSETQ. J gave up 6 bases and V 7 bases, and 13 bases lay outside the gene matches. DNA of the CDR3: TGCGCCAGCCACGCCAAGGGGGCTCCCCTCAATGAGCAGTTCTTC. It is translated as CASHAKGAPLNEQFF.